This T cell receptor (beta chain) was retrieved from a study of Ad26.COV2.S vaccination and SARS-CoV-2 variants. The CDR3 length is 16 residues. Trimming at V came to 3 bases and at J to 5 bases, leaving 8 bases not matched to a gene. Germline values: CDR1 SEHNR, CDR2 FQNEAQ (reference sequence). Treatment given: around 19 received Ad26.COV2.S at low or high dose, single or two shots; about five received placebo; per-sample allocation not given. Specimen acquisition occurred on day 63 following the initial vaccine or placebo injection. Donation was by an adult aged 18-55 years who was in Boston. Profiled with immunoSEQ multiplex PCR; TCRdb holds only in-frame clones, not every one. The table lists about 430,000 clones, around 90% of them singletons.

V is TRBV7-9 and J is TRBJ2-2; 8 nucleotides line up with TRBD2. The sample was peripheral blood, taken in a trial of Ad26.COV2.S vaccine versus placebo. This receptor was taken from a person aged 18-60 years who received the Ad26.COV2.S COVID-19 vaccine or a placebo. The CDR3 sequence: CASSLMAGGRTGELFF. In DNA, the CDR3 is TGTGCCAGCAGCTTGATGGCGGGAGGTCGGACCGGGGAGCTGTTTTTT.